The clone carrying this T cell receptor beta chain has just a few counts. Antigen: not known. This CDR3 has 15 amino acids. V lost 6 bases, J lost 0 bases, and 2 bases stayed unmatched. Germline V gene lookup returns CDR1 MNHNS and CDR2 SASEGT. This sample stems from a study of cytomegalovirus exposure and HLA in healthy donors. Study results and caveats: The study carried out a later analysis of TCR beta sequences. It associated around 17,000 of them with specific HLA alleles at a false discovery rate of 0.05.

With 60 Vbeta and 13 Jbeta primers, the PCR was carried out. Some clones are missing from TCRdb's copy, which holds only in-frame ones; the method was immunoSEQ multiplex PCR. The sample yields fewer than 180,000 clones, less than 85% seen once. This sequence originates from a man in his fifties or sixties in good health and CMV-seropositive. The genes are TRBV6-1 and TRBJ2-5; 12 nucleotides align to TRBD2. The specimen was PBMCs. The CDR3 protein is CASSRTSGNQETQYF. The CDR3 nucleotides read TGTGCCAGCAGCCGGACTAGCGGGAACCAAGAGACCCAGTACTTC.